The rows below give T cell receptor beta chains drawn from one sample of a study of blood T cell repertoires in COVID-19. Data came from immunoSEQ multiplex PCR; TCRdb stores just in-frame clones and leaves some out. The sample contains about 25,000 clones, about 88% of which appear only once. Sequenced: peripheral blood. These receptors were collected from a man in his 70s in a cohort sampled during active COVID-19. Both conserved end residues are part of each CDR3. Fields, in order: V gene, J gene, clone size, D gene, CDR3 DNA, CDR3 protein. A D gene is named only where the DNA matches it firmly. Size values are once, few and many counts, or a class for expanded clones, and some rows have none.

V gene: TRBV9; J gene: TRBJ1-4; clone size: .; D gene: .; CDR3 DNA: TGTGCCAGCAGCGTGGGTAGCACTAATGAAAAACTGTTTTTT; CDR3 protein: CASSVGSTNEKLFF
V gene: TRBV7-8; J gene: TRBJ1-3; clone size: .; D gene: .; CDR3 DNA: TGTGCCAGCAGCTCACAAACGGGGGGAAACACCATATATTTT; CDR3 protein: CASSSQTGGNTIYF
V gene: TRBV2; J gene: TRBJ1-4; clone size: .; D gene: TRBD1; CDR3 DNA: TGTGCCAGCAGTGTTAACGACAGGGGTAATGAAAAACTGTTTTTT; CDR3 protein: CASSVNDRGNEKLFF
V gene: TRBV9; J gene: TRBJ2-2; clone size: .; D gene: TRBD1; CDR3 DNA: TGTGCCAGCAGCGTAGTCCAGGGGGCCGGGGAGCTGTTTTTT; CDR3 protein: CASSVVQGAGELFF
V gene: TRBV7-9; J gene: TRBJ2-3; clone size: once; D gene: .; CDR3 DNA: TGTGCCAGCAGCCCCGGAGCCGGATCCGGCACAGATACGCAGTATTTT; CDR3 protein: CASSPGAGSGTDTQYF
V gene: TRBV9; J gene: TRBJ1-6; clone size: .; D gene: TRBD1; CDR3 DNA: TGTGCCAGCAGCACAGGGGTCTCCTATAATTCACCCCTCCACTTT; CDR3 protein: CASSTGVSYNSPLHF
V gene: TRBV18; J gene: TRBJ2-7; clone size: .; D gene: TRBD2; CDR3 DNA: TGTGCCAGCTCACCGGGACTAGCGCGATCGTACGAGCAGTACTTC; CDR3 protein: CASSPGLARSYEQYF
V gene: TRBV11-2; J gene: TRBJ2-3; clone size: .; D gene: .; CDR3 DNA: TGTGCCAGCAGCGCGTTAAGCACAGATACGCAGTATTTT; CDR3 protein: CASSALSTDTQYF
V gene: TRBV27; J gene: TRBJ2-1; clone size: once; D gene: .; CDR3 DNA: TGTGCCAGCCGAATAAGGGGAAACCTGGACTCCTACAATGAGCAGTTCTTC; CDR3 protein: CASRIRGNLDSYNEQFF
V gene: TRBV25-1; J gene: TRBJ2-7; clone size: .; D gene: TRBD1; CDR3 DNA: TGTGCCAGCAGTGGCCTGGACAGGGGAACCGGGATCCACGAGCAGTACTTC; CDR3 protein: CASSGLDRGTGIHEQYF
V gene: TRBV3-1/TRBV3-2; J gene: TRBJ2-7; clone size: .; D gene: TRBD2; CDR3 DNA: TGTGCCAGCAGCCAAGGGGACGGGGGGGCGTACGAGCAGTACTTC; CDR3 protein: CASSQGDGGAYEQYF
V gene: TRBV2; J gene: TRBJ2-7; clone size: .; D gene: TRBD2; CDR3 DNA: TGTGCCAGCGGCGCCGGTCCTAGCGGGATCTACGAGCAGTACTTC; CDR3 protein: CASGAGPSGIYEQYF
V gene: TRBV19; J gene: TRBJ2-7; clone size: .; D gene: .; CDR3 DNA: TGTGCCAGTAGTATTCAGGGTGGAACATATGAGCAGTACTTC; CDR3 protein: CASSIQGGTYEQYF
V gene: TRBV15; J gene: TRBJ2-7; clone size: .; D gene: .; CDR3 DNA: TGTGCCACCAGCAGAGCGGGAGCGACCTACGAGCAGTACTTC; CDR3 protein: CATSRAGATYEQYF
V gene: TRBV4-3; J gene: TRBJ2-7; clone size: .; D gene: TRBD1; CDR3 DNA: TGCGCCAGCAGCCAAGGGACAGGGGGTTCCTACGAGCAGTACTTC; CDR3 protein: CASSQGTGGSYEQYF
V gene: TRBV7-6; J gene: TRBJ2-2; clone size: once; D gene: .; CDR3 DNA: TGTGCCAGCAGCTTGGTCGGGAGTGGGACCGGGGAGCTGTTTTTT; CDR3 protein: CASSLVGSGTGELFF
V gene: TRBV7-3; J gene: TRBJ2-3; clone size: once; D gene: .; CDR3 DNA: TGTGCCAGCAGCTTATTAGCGGTTAGCACAGATACGCAGTATTTT; CDR3 protein: CASSLLAVSTDTQYF
V gene: TRBV28; J gene: TRBJ2-1; clone size: .; D gene: TRBD2; CDR3 DNA: TGTGCCAGCAGAACAACCACTAGCGGGAGAACGGGTGGGTTCAATGAGCAGTTCTTC; CDR3 protein: CASRTTTSGRTGGFNEQFF
V gene: TRBV7-8; J gene: TRBJ2-7; clone size: .; D gene: TRBD2; CDR3 DNA: TGTGCCAGCAGCTTCAGCGGCACTAGCGGGGCGACGGGGCAGTACTTC; CDR3 protein: CASSFSGTSGATGQYF
V gene: TRBV9; J gene: TRBJ2-7; clone size: .; D gene: .; CDR3 DNA: TGTGCCAGCAGCGAACCGACTAGGAGTAACCACGAGCAGTACTTC; CDR3 protein: CASSEPTRSNHEQYF
V gene: TRBV6-2/TRBV6-3; J gene: TRBJ1-2; clone size: once; D gene: .; CDR3 DNA: TGTGCCAGCAGTCTCGGACCGGGACTCAAAATCGGTAATGGCTACACCTTC; CDR3 protein: CASSLGPGLKIGNGYTF
V gene: TRBV7-3; J gene: TRBJ2-1; clone size: few; D gene: TRBD1; CDR3 DNA: TGTGCCAGCAGCTTGGTGACAGGGACGAACTCCTACAATGAGCAGTTCTTC; CDR3 protein: CASSLVTGTNSYNEQFF
V gene: TRBV7-9; J gene: TRBJ1-6; clone size: .; D gene: .; CDR3 DNA: TGTGCCAGCAGCAACAGGAATTCACCCCTCCACTTT; CDR3 protein: CASSNRNSPLHF
V gene: TRBV6-1; J gene: TRBJ2-7; clone size: .; D gene: TRBD2; CDR3 DNA: TGTGCCAGCAGTGAAGCGGGAGGGAAGTTCTACGAGCAGTACTTC; CDR3 protein: CASSEAGGKFYEQYF
V gene: TRBV19; J gene: TRBJ1-5; clone size: .; D gene: .; CDR3 DNA: TGTGCCAGTAGAAACCAGGGGCTCCAGATTTATAGCAATCAGCCCCAGCATTTT; CDR3 protein: CASRNQGLQIYSNQPQHF
V gene: TRBV19; J gene: TRBJ2-7; clone size: once; D gene: TRBD2; CDR3 DNA: TGTGCCAGTAGTATCACTAGCGGGTTGTCCTACGAGCAGTACTTC; CDR3 protein: CASSITSGLSYEQYF
V gene: TRBV25-1; J gene: TRBJ1-5; clone size: .; D gene: TRBD1; CDR3 DNA: TGTGCCAGCAGTGACAGGGGGCCACTTAATCAGCCCCAGCATTTT; CDR3 protein: CASSDRGPLNQPQHF
V gene: TRBV5-6; J gene: TRBJ2-7; clone size: .; D gene: TRBD1; CDR3 DNA: TGTGCCAGCAGCCTGGGACAGGGGGGAGGTGTTAGGACCTACGAGCAGTACTTC; CDR3 protein: CASSLGQGGGVRTYEQYF
V gene: TRBV18; J gene: TRBJ2-1; clone size: .; D gene: .; CDR3 DNA: TGTGCCAGCTCACCAGAGGGAGGCCCGAAAAAGTTCTTC; CDR3 protein: CASSPEGGPKKFF
V gene: TRBV4-2; J gene: TRBJ2-1; clone size: .; D gene: .; CDR3 DNA: TGTGCCAGCAGCCAAGATTGGGCAGGGGCTAAGAACAATGAGCAGTTCTTC; CDR3 protein: CASSQDWAGAKNNEQFF
V gene: TRBV4-1; J gene: TRBJ2-7; clone size: .; D gene: TRBD2; CDR3 DNA: TGCGCCAGCAGCCGCACGGTCGGCGGGAGTAAGGTCTACGAGCAGTACTTC; CDR3 protein: CASSRTVGGSKVYEQYF
V gene: TRBV18; J gene: TRBJ1-2; clone size: once; D gene: .; CDR3 DNA: TGTGCCAGCTCACCACCGGACAGCTTTATGACGGAGACCTTC; CDR3 protein: CASSPPDSFMTETF
V gene: TRBV5-1; J gene: TRBJ2-1; clone size: .; D gene: TRBD2; CDR3 DNA: TGCGCCAGCAGCGTTAGCGGGAGCCTCCCCTACAATGAGCAGTTCTTC; CDR3 protein: CASSVSGSLPYNEQFF
V gene: TRBV20-1; J gene: TRBJ1-2; clone size: .; D gene: TRBD1; CDR3 DNA: TGCAGTGCTAGTTCGGCAGGGGGTGGCTACACCTTC; CDR3 protein: CSASSAGGGYTF
V gene: TRBV30; J gene: TRBJ1-2; clone size: once; D gene: .; CDR3 DNA: TGTGCCTGGAGGACACAACGATCCTATGGCTACACCTTC; CDR3 protein: CAWRTQRSYGYTF
V gene: TRBV18; J gene: TRBJ2-1; clone size: .; D gene: .; CDR3 DNA: TGTGCCAGCTCAACGACAGCGTACAATGAGCAGTTCTTC; CDR3 protein: CASSTTAYNEQFF
V gene: TRBV29-1; J gene: TRBJ1-5; clone size: few; D gene: TRBD1; CDR3 DNA: TGCAGCGTTGTATTTGGGGAAACAGGGGGCAATCAGCCCCAGCATTTT; CDR3 protein: CSVVFGETGGNQPQHF
V gene: TRBV5-4; J gene: TRBJ2-5; clone size: .; D gene: TRBD2; CDR3 DNA: TGTGCCAGCAGCCCCCTGGGACTAGCAGGCGAGACCCAGTACTTC; CDR3 protein: CASSPLGLAGETQYF
V gene: TRBV2; J gene: TRBJ2-3; clone size: once; D gene: .; CDR3 DNA: TGTGCCAGCAGTAGGACGGAGGCGAACACAGATACGCAGTATTTT; CDR3 protein: CASSRTEANTDTQYF
V gene: TRBV27; J gene: TRBJ2-1; clone size: .; D gene: TRBD2; CDR3 DNA: TGTGCCAGCAGTTTATACGCCCCGGGACTAGCGGGAGCAGGGTACAATGAGCAGTTCTTC; CDR3 protein: CASSLYAPGLAGAGYNEQFF
V gene: TRBV7-2; J gene: TRBJ2-7; clone size: .; D gene: TRBD1; CDR3 DNA: TGTGCCAGCAGCCCCCAGGGGACAGGGGGCTACGAGCAGTACTTC; CDR3 protein: CASSPQGTGGYEQYF
V gene: TRBV7-2; J gene: TRBJ2-1; clone size: few; D gene: TRBD2; CDR3 DNA: TGTGCCAGCAGCTTGGAGGGAGGGAGGGGTGAGCAGTTCTTC; CDR3 protein: CASSLEGGRGEQFF
V gene: TRBV7-2; J gene: TRBJ2-2; clone size: .; D gene: .; CDR3 DNA: TGTGCCAGCAGCCCTCGGTTTAGCTTCGAGACCGGGGAGCTGTTTTTT; CDR3 protein: CASSPRFSFETGELFF